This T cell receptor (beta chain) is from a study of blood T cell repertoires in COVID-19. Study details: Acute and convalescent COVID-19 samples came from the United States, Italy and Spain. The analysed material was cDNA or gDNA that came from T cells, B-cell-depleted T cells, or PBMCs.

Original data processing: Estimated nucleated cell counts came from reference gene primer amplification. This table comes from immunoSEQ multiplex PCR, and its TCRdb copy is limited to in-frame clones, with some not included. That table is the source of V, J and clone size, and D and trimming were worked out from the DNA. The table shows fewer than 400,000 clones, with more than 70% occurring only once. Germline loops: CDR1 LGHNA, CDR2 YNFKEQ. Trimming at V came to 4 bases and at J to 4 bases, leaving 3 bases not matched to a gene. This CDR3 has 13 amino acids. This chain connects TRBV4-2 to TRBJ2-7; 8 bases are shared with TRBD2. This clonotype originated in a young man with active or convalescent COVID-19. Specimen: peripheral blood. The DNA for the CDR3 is TGTGCCAGCAGCCCGGGGGGGAAATACGAGCAGTACTTC. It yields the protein CASSPGGKYEQYF.